The 20 T cell receptor beta chains in this list originate from one sample, sequenced in a study of T cells after yellow fever vaccination. Via MiXCR, TCRdb re-called the 5' RACE reads, giving one row per CDR3 protein. The sample contains 450,000 to 600,000 distinct CDR3 sequences, roughly 13% of which appear only once. The material sequenced was PBMCs, taken on the day of the yellow fever booster vaccination. The receptors come from a man between 25 and 39 years old who received the YFV17D yellow fever vaccine.

This clonotype was detected only a few times. V and J are TRBV6-1 and TRBJ2-2; D possibly corresponds to TRBD1 (6 bases). Trimming removed 5 bases at V and 6 bases at J, with 19 bases between. The CDR3 sequence is 16 residues long. Germline lookup yields CDR1 MNHNS and CDR2 SASEGT. CDR3 nucleotide sequence: TGTGCCAGCAGTATGACCCCCGGGACATTTTCCGGGGAGCTGTTTTTT. Translation: CASSMTPGTFSGELFF.

This clonotype was seen more than once but under ten times. The chain carries TRBV20-1 and TRBJ2-1; the match to TRBD2 covers 10 bases. Germline CDR1 DFQATT, CDR2 SNEGSKA (reference sequence). The CDR3 spans 14 residues. J gave up 4 bases and V 1 base, and 1 base lay outside the gene matches. CDR3 bases: TGCAGTGCTAGAGTACTAGCGGGGTACAATGAGCAGTTCTTC. It specifies CSARVLAGYNEQFF.

The table lists this clonotype with a few counts. Here the CDR3 DNA reads TGCGCCAGCAGCCTTAGAAGAGTCAGCCTCTCTCTACAAGAGACCCAGTACTTC. This sequence encodes CASSLRRVSLSLQETQYF. This chain joins TRBV4-1 and TRBJ2-5; the D is unclear. This CDR3 spans 18 amino acids. The germline V gene encodes CDR1 MGHRA and CDR2 YSYEKL. Trimming removed 4 bases from V and 2 bases from J, with 23 bases in between.

The rearrangement joins TRBV7-7 to TRBJ2-3; 9 bases match TRBD2. Germline assignment: CDR1 SSHAT and CDR2 FNYEAQ (reference sequence). This CDR3 is 15 amino acids long. After removal of 5 bases from V and 3 bases from J, the junction contained 6 bases not matched to a gene. This CDR3 reads CASSAGLAGTDTQYF. DNA of the CDR3: TGTGCCAGCAGCGCGGGACTAGCAGGGACAGATACGCAGTATTTT.

This sequence joins TRBV5-6 and TRBJ2-7, with D possibly matching TRBD1 (6 bases). Trimming left V 4 bases short and J 7 bases short, with 12 bases between. The CDR3 loop spans 12 amino acids. CDR1 and CDR2 (germline): SGHDT, YYEEEE. CDR3 region: CASSTGKTEQYF. CDR3 DNA sequence: TGTGCCAGCAGCACAGGGAAAACGGAGCAGTACTTC.

This clonotype was seen a handful of times. This chain uses TRBV28 with TRBJ1-6; D is possibly TRBD1 (6 bases). V shed 8 bases and J shed 13 bases, with 24 bases lying between them. The CDR3 has 15 amino acids. The V gene's germline CDR1 is MDHEN and CDR2 SYDVKM. The CDR3 region has the DNA TGTGCCAGCTCCAACAAGGGGCAGGGGAATACCCCCCTCCACTTT. Encoded protein: CASSNKGQGNTPLHF.

This clonotype was seen more than once but under ten times. Germline is not matched at one junction end, which may reflect a read error. This chain joins TRBV7-2 and TRBJ2-7; 9 bases match TRBD1. CDR1 and CDR2 (germline): SGHTA, FQGNSA. There are 12 residues in the CDR3. Here the CDR3 DNA reads TGTGCCAGCAGCTTAGTCTGGGACAGGGTCCACTTC. Residues: CASSLVWDRVHF.

This clonotype was detected a few times. The V call is TRBV6-2 or TRBV6-3, the J call TRBJ2-3; 8 bases line up with TRBD2. The CDR3 spans 20 residues. Germline lookup yields CDR1 MNHEY and CDR2 SVGEGT. With 1 base clipped from V and 4 bases from J, the junction kept 19 bases outside the gene matches. Here the CDR3 DNA reads TGTGCCAGCAGTTACTGGAGTCCCGAACTAGCGGATATCGTAGCAGATACGCAGTATTTT. Its protein is CASSYWSPELADIVADTQYF.

This clonotype was found a few times. The chain carries TRBV6-5 and TRBJ1-5, with D maybe TRBD1 (6 bases). The CDR3 loop spans 15 amino acids. Trimming pared 6 bases from V and 7 bases from J, leaving 19 bases between. Germline CDR1 MNHEY, CDR2 SVGAGI. In DNA, the CDR3 is TGTGCCAGCAGCTACCTCGCGGCAGGGGAACAGCCCCAGCATTTT. As protein: CASSYLAAGEQPQHF.

The chain carries TRBV30 and TRBJ2-7, with 7 positions matching TRBD2. V lost 2 bases and J lost 4; bases outside the gene matches: 5. CDR1 and CDR2 from the germline V gene are GTSNPN and SVGIG (reference sequence). This CDR3 spans 13 amino acids. The CDR3 spells CAWSRGSVYEQYF. The CDR3, as DNA: TGTGCCTGGAGTCGCGGGAGTGTTTACGAGCAGTACTTC. The full variable domain, completed using reference TRBV30 and TRBJ2-7, is SQTIHQWPATLVQPVGSPLSLECTVEGTSNPNLYWYRQAAGRGLQLLFYSVGIGQISSEVPQNLSASRPQDRQFILSSKKLLLSDSGFYLCAWSRGSVYEQYFGPGTRLTVT.

The J gene is TRBJ2-1, the V gene TRBV19; 8 positions match TRBD2. The CDR3 is 14 residues long. CDR1 and CDR2 from the germline V gene are LNHDA and SQIVND (reference sequence). The junction had 8 bases not matched to a gene; V was cut back by 8 bases and J by 5 bases. The CDR3 region has the DNA TGTGCCAGTTACGGGAGGGCCGGGGACAATGAGCAGTTCTTC. Protein sequence: CASYGRAGDNEQFF.

This clonotype showed up just a few times. The chain recombines TRBV5-1 with TRBJ1-3, with 7 bases matching TRBD1. Germline V lookup: CDR1 SGHRS, CDR2 YFSETQ. Trimming removed 0 bases from V and 0 bases from J; junction bases left unmatched: 6. The CDR3 contains 17 residues. Written as DNA, the CDR3 is TGCGCCAGCAGCTTGGCCGCAGGGGGAAGCTCTGGAAACACCATATATTTT. It codes for CASSLAAGGSSGNTIYF. Drawing the rest from reference TRBV5-1 and TRBJ1-3, the complete variable domain is KAGVTQTPRYLIKTRGQQVTLSCSPISGHRSVSWYQQTPGQGLQFLFEYFSETQRNKGNFPGRFSGRQFSNSRSEMNVSTLELGDSALYLCASSLAAGGSSGNTIYFGEGSWLTVV.

This clonotype has only a few counts. CDR3 region: CSARGLYETQYF. CDR3 DNA: TGCAGTGCTAGAGGTCTCTACGAGACCCAGTACTTC. The chain combines TRBV20-1 with TRBJ2-5, with D uncertain. With 1 base removed from V and 5 bases from J, the gap between germline ends came to 8 bases. The CDR3 length is 12 residues. The germline V gene encodes CDR1 DFQATT and CDR2 SNEGSKA (reference sequence).

In its sample, this clonotype was seen a few times. This sequence joins TRBV30 and TRBJ1-3; unclear D gene. This CDR3 is 16 amino acids long. V was cut by 1 base and J by 0 bases, with 13 bases left in between. Germline V gene sequence: CDR1 GTSNPN, CDR2 SVGIG (reference sequence). This CDR3 is CAWSAWTVSSGNTIYF. The CDR3 nucleotides read TGTGCCTGGAGTGCCTGGACTGTAAGCTCTGGAAACACCATATATTTT.

This chain joins TRBV6-5 and TRBJ2-5; D unresolved. Trimming took off 0 bases at V and 4 bases at J, with 12 bases between the two ends. This CDR3 region has 15 residues. CDR1 is MNHEY and CDR2 is SVGAGI in the germline V gene. CDR3 sequence: CASSYSHWQRETQYF. The DNA of the CDR3 is TGTGCCAGCAGTTACTCGCATTGGCAGAGAGAGACCCAGTACTTC.

The CDR3 loop reads CSLVGELFGTDTQYF. DNA for the CDR3: TGCAGCCTCGTCGGGGAACTCTTTGGCACAGATACGCAGTATTTT. The V and J genes are TRBV29-1 and TRBJ2-3, with TRBD2 as a possible D gene (5 bases). Germline V gene lookup returns CDR1 SQVTM and CDR2 ANQGSEA. The CDR3 consists of 15 residues. V was pared by 8 bases and J by 1 base, with 19 bases between.

This clonotype was detected ten times or more. The chain is built from TRBV6-1 and TRBJ2-2, with 10 nucleotides matching TRBD1. V shed 10 bases and J 4 bases; nucleotides not matched to a gene: 15. The CDR3 totals 17 residues. CDR1 is MNHNS and CDR2 is SASEGT in the germline V gene. The DNA of the CDR3 is TGTGCCACCTCCTCGACAGGGGGCGAATCTCGCACCGGGGAGCTGTTTTTT. Translation: CATSSTGGESRTGELFF.

The chain links TRBV7-9 to TRBJ2-1; 11 bases map to TRBD2. V dropped 5 bases and J dropped 4; count of bases not matched to a gene: 10. The CDR3 has 17 residues. The germline V gene encodes CDR1 SEHNR and CDR2 FQNEAQ (reference sequence). In nucleotides, the CDR3 is TGTGCCAGCAGCCCCCCCTTAGCGGGAGGGCCTTACAATGAGCAGTTCTTC. Amino acids: CASSPPLAGGPYNEQFF.

The chain is built from TRBV20-1 and TRBJ1-2, with D perhaps TRBD1 (5 bases). Germline V CDR1 and CDR2: DFQATT, SNEGSKA (reference sequence). The V end was cut by 0 bases, the J end by 8 bases, with 13 bases between. The CDR3 has 13 amino acids. The CDR3 loop reads CSARDGGGPGYTF. The CDR3 region has the DNA TGCAGTGCTAGAGATGGCGGGGGACCCGGCTACACCTTC.

This clonotype appeared a few times. CDR3 residues: CASSLRSAAGVADTQYF. The CDR3 DNA reads as TGTGCCAGCAGCTTAAGGTCCGCGGCGGGAGTGGCAGATACGCAGTATTTT. The chain joins TRBV7-8 to TRBJ2-3; TRBD2 matches at 7 bases. With V trimmed by 2 bases and J by 4 bases, 12 bases remained unmatched. Germline V CDR1 and CDR2: SGHVS, FQNEAQ. The CDR3 has 17 amino acids.